A single sample gave rise to the 4 T cell receptor beta chains below, sequenced in a study of preoperative IRX-2 immunotherapy in early breast cancer. Stated treatment: preoperative locoregional IRX-2 cytokine immunotherapy. Generated by immunoSEQ multiplex PCR, the TCRdb table keeps only in-frame clones and is missing some. The sample yields roughly 24,000 clones, roughly four fifths seen once. The source material was lymph node tissue, sampled after IRX-2 immunotherapy. The receptors stem from a human donor with breast cancer.

This clone is a singleton in its sample. V usage is TRBV10-2 and J usage is TRBJ2-1, with 9 bases identical to TRBD2. Looked up from germline, CDR1 is WSHSY and CDR2 is SAAADI. The length of the CDR3 is 14 residues. The V gene end was trimmed by 6 bases and the J gene end by 8 bases; junction bases not matched to a gene: 8. The CDR3 bases are TGCGCCAGCAGCTCTCGCGGGAGGGATGATGAGCAGTTCTTC. Encoded protein: CASSSRGRDDEQFF.

This clone was seen a few times. The chain employs TRBV6-8 and TRBJ1-1; 7 bases line up with TRBD1. Germline assignment: CDR1 MNHGY and CDR2 SAAAGT. Unmatched junction bases numbered 3, after V lost 1 base and J lost 1 base. The CDR3 runs to 15 residues. CDR3 protein: CASSYLNRGNTEAFF. The CDR3 DNA sequence: TGTGCCAGCAGTTACTTAAACAGGGGGAACACTGAAGCTTTCTTT.

V usage is TRBV11-3 and J usage is TRBJ2-1; 7 nucleotides agree with TRBD2. The CDR3 consists of 14 residues. V shed 5 bases, J shed 7 bases, and the junction held 8 bases outside the gene matches. The germline V gene encodes CDR1 SGHNT and CDR2 YENEEA. This CDR3 is CASSAKTSWNEQFF. DNA for the CDR3: TGTGCCAGCAGCGCGAAGACTAGCTGGAATGAGCAGTTCTTC.

This chain links TRBV5-1 with TRBJ1-1; 7 bases map to TRBD1. The trim removed 2 bases at V and 1 base at J, leaving 2 bases unmatched. CDR3 length equals 14 residues. Germline V CDR1 and CDR2: SGHRS, YFSETQ. CDR3: CASSFTGENTEAFF. In DNA form, the CDR3 reads TGCGCCAGCAGCTTCACAGGGGAGAACACTGAAGCTTTCTTT. Full variable domain (remainder filled in from reference TRBV5-1 and TRBJ1-1): KAGVTQTPRYLIKTRGQQVTLSCSPISGHRSVSWYQQTPGQGLQFLFEYFSETQRNKGNFPGRFSGRQFSNSRSEMNVSTLELGDSALYLCASSFTGENTEAFFGQGTRLTVV.